Listed here is a single T cell receptor beta chain. The sample belongs to a study of blood T cell repertoires in COVID-19. Clones were sequenced by immunoSEQ multiplex PCR, and TCRdb holds only the in-frame ones, with some missing. The table lists around 67,000 clones, around 88% of them singletons. V shed 6 bases, J shed 5 bases, and the junction held 6 bases outside the gene matches. Germline values: CDR1 GTSNPN, CDR2 SVGIG (reference sequence). The CDR3 covers 13 residues. Sequences were obtained from peripheral blood. The TCR comes from a woman older than 75 with acute or convalescent COVID-19. This chain connects TRBV30 to TRBJ1-5, with 8 bases lining up with TRBD1. In DNA form, the CDR3 reads TGTGCCTGTACAGGGGGAGGCGATCAGCCCCAGCATTTT. This translates into CACTGGGDQPQHF.